Listed here are 27 T cell receptor beta chains from one sample, sequenced in a study of human T cells and chemical hapten exposure. The time point here: patch test 1, 2 weeks after DPC sensitization. Specified treatment: therapeutic diphenylcyclopropenone sensitization with weekly scalp DPC. MiXCR, applied by TCRdb to the RACE reads, yields one record per CDR3 protein. Here the sample spans 180,000 or so distinct CDR3 sequences, under 25% being singletons. The specimen comprised whole blood, sampled in connection with sensitization to the hapten diphenylcyclopropenone (DPC). The source is a woman aged 45-65 years with alopecia areata. Some clones in this sample may be carry-over from other donors' samples.

CDR3 loop: CASSHWQGSSPNYGYTF. CDR3 DNA sequence: TGTGCCAGCAGCCACTGGCAGGGGTCTTCCCCTAACTATGGCTACACCTTC. The J gene is TRBJ1-2, the V gene TRBV3-1; D perhaps matches TRBD1 (6 bases). The CDR3 has 17 residues. The V end lost 3 bases, the J end lost 0 bases, and 17 bases lay between the germline ends. Germline assignment: CDR1 LGHDT and CDR2 YNNKEL (reference sequence).

This clonotype was recorded a few times. The gene calls are TRBV5-1 and TRBJ2-3, with 10 bases aligning to TRBD2. There are 14 residues in the CDR3. V lost 4 bases to trimming and J lost 5 bases; unmatched junction nucleotides: 4. CDR1 is SGHRS and CDR2 is YFSETQ in the germline V gene. The CDR3 DNA reads as TGCGCCAGCAGCCGGACTAGCGGCCGAGATACGCAGTATTTT. Protein sequence: CASSRTSGRDTQYF.

A few counts support this clonotype. The chain couples TRBV2 to TRBJ2-1; D gene ambiguous. The germline V gene encodes CDR1 SNHLY and CDR2 FYNNEI. Trimming shortened V by 6 bases and J by 7 bases, and 10 bases separated the two germline ends. This CDR3 is 12 amino acids long. CDR3 bases: TGTGCCAGCAGGAATAACGGGAATGAGCAGTTCTTC. It translates to CASRNNGNEQFF.

The rearrangement uses TRBV20-1 and TRBJ2-7; D is unclear. Trimming took off 1 base at V and 6 bases at J, with 16 bases between the two ends. Germline-derived CDR1 and CDR2 are DFQATT and SNEGSKA (reference sequence). The CDR3 is made up of 14 amino acids. DNA of the CDR3: TGCAGTGCTAGAGGTCCTGGGCCCCGGCGCGAGCAGTACTTC. Residues: CSARGPGPRREQYF.

The J gene is TRBJ2-1, the V gene TRBV5-1; D not resolved. The germline V and J ends were trimmed by 0 bases and 6 bases, with 10 bases remaining between them. Germline values: CDR1 SGHRS, CDR2 YFSETQ. This CDR3 region has 14 residues. The CDR3: CASSLAGVVNEQFF. CDR3 sequence (DNA): TGCGCCAGCAGCTTGGCCGGAGTCGTCAATGAGCAGTTCTTC.

This clonotype was detected only a few times. The rearrangement uses TRBV3-1 and TRBJ1-1; maybe TRBD1 (5 bases). The CDR3 totals 15 residues. Per the germline V gene, CDR1 is LGHDT and CDR2 is YNNKEL (reference sequence). Trimming took off 4 bases at V and 2 bases at J, with 14 bases between the two ends. CDR3 in DNA: TGTGCCAGCAGCCCACTTAGGACAAGCAACACTGAAGCTTTCTTT. Protein sequence: CASSPLRTSNTEAFF.

With regard to this clonotype: One end of the junction does not line up with germline, which may come from a read error. The V call is TRBV7-8, the J call TRBJ2-2; D is perhaps TRBD1 (6 bases). The germline V gene has CDR1 SGHVS and CDR2 FQNEAQ. CDR3 length equals 15 residues. The CDR3 region is CASSLDRADTGELYF. The CDR3 DNA reads as TGTGCCAGCAGCTTAGACAGGGCGGACACCGGGGAGCTGTATTTT.

This clonotype was observed a handful of times. This chain joins TRBV20-1 and TRBJ2-3; D unclear. V gave up 6 bases and J gave up 3 bases, with 19 bases separating them. This CDR3 spans 15 amino acids. Germline CDR1 and CDR2: DFQATT and SNEGSKA (reference sequence). The CDR3 coding sequence is TGCAGTGCCACGTCCCTTGAAACACGAACAGATACGCAGTATTTT. Protein product: CSATSLETRTDTQYF.

A few counts support this clonotype. The chain is built from TRBV6-2 or TRBV6-3 and TRBJ2-1; D is perhaps TRBD1 or TRBD2 (5 bases each). Germline CDR1 is MNHEY and CDR2 is SVGEGT. V shed 8 bases and J shed 8 bases, with 22 bases lying between them. This CDR3 has 15 amino acids. The DNA of the CDR3 is TGTGCCAGCGGGTCAACCGGGCAGGGACGCCATGAGCAGTTCTTC. Its translation is CASGSTGQGRHEQFF.

V usage is TRBV5-5 and J usage is TRBJ1-2, with 8 positions matching TRBD1. The CDR3 has 15 amino acids. Unmatched junction bases numbered 9, after V lost 4 bases and J lost 4 bases. Germline-derived CDR1 and CDR2 are SGHKS and YYEKEE (reference sequence). The CDR3 is CASSSKTGEGYGYTF. CDR3 in DNA: TGTGCCAGCAGCAGTAAGACAGGGGAGGGCTATGGCTACACCTTC. Filled out from reference TRBV5-5 and TRBJ1-2, the complete variable domain reads DAGVTQSPTHLIKTRGQQVTLRCSPISGHKSVSWYQQVLGQGPQFIFQYYEKEERGRGNFPDRFSARQFPNYSSELNVNALLLGDSALYLCASSSKTGEGYGYTFGSGTRLTVV.

The sample holds one count of this clonotype. V is TRBV6-5 and J is TRBJ2-2; the D gene is possibly TRBD2 (6 bases). The CDR3 consists of 15 residues. V was pared by 6 bases and J by 4 bases, with 15 bases between. The germline V gene encodes CDR1 MNHEY and CDR2 SVGAGI. CDR3 in amino acids: CASRPLAGITGELFF. Written as DNA, the CDR3 is TGTGCCAGCAGGCCACTTGCGGGAATCACCGGGGAGCTGTTTTTT.

The chain links TRBV29-1 to TRBJ2-1; D uncertain. V was shortened by 6 bases and J by 9 bases, with 15 bases between the two germline ends. This CDR3 contains 12 residues. Germline lookup yields CDR1 SQVTM and CDR2 ANQGSEA. CDR3 residues: CSVENTPREQFF. The DNA for the CDR3 is TGCAGCGTCGAAAATACCCCACGTGAGCAGTTCTTC.

The gene calls are TRBV29-1 and TRBJ2-3; no clear D gene. This CDR3 spans 13 amino acids. The germline V gene encodes CDR1 SQVTM and CDR2 ANQGSEA. V was shortened by 1 base and J by 5 bases, with 10 bases between the two germline ends. This chain's CDR3 is CSVEVSVRDTQYF. Here the CDR3 DNA reads TGCAGCGTTGAAGTATCCGTAAGAGATACGCAGTATTTT.

This clonotype occurred a few times. As DNA, the CDR3 is TGCGCCAGCAGCTTGAGCGGGTTCTACAATGAGCAGTTCTTC. Translation: CASSLSGFYNEQFF. The chain uses TRBV5-1 and TRBJ2-1; maybe TRBD2 (6 bases). This CDR3 comprises 14 residues. Germline V gene data show CDR1 as SGHRS and CDR2 as YFSETQ. The V end was cut by 1 base, the J end by 3 bases, with 8 bases between. Full variable domain (missing parts from reference TRBV5-1 and TRBJ2-1): KAGVTQTPRYLIKTRGQQVTLSCSPISGHRSVSWYQQTPGQGLQFLFEYFSETQRNKGNFPGRFSGRQFSNSRSEMNVSTLELGDSALYLCASSLSGFYNEQFFGPGTRLTVL.

This clonotype was seen a handful of times. The chain uses TRBV29-1 and TRBJ1-1; D might be TRBD1 (6 bases). Per the germline V gene, CDR1 is SQVTM and CDR2 is ANQGSEA. V lost 4 bases and J lost 1, with 13 bases in between. The CDR3 is 14 amino acids. Here the CDR3 DNA reads TGCAGCGTTGGCCACGGACAGACGAACACTGAAGCTTTCTTT. Protein: CSVGHGQTNTEAFF.

The chain recombines TRBV24-1 with TRBJ2-3; the D gene is possibly TRBD2 (5 bases). From germline, CDR1 is KGHDR and CDR2 SFDVKD. V was clipped by 7 bases and J by 1 base, with 11 bases between them. The CDR3 extends over 14 amino acids. Written as DNA, the CDR3 is TGTGCCACCAGCCCACCCGGGGGCACAGATACGCAGTATTTT. Translation: CATSPPGGTDTQYF.

The chain recombines TRBV2 with TRBJ2-5; perhaps TRBD2 as D (6 bases). CDR3 size: 14 residues. V shed 5 bases and J shed 3 bases, with 13 bases lying between them. Germline V CDR1 and CDR2: SNHLY, FYNNEI. The CDR3 coding sequence is TGTGCCAGCAGTATCAGGACTACCGAAGAGACCCAGTACTTC. It codes for CASSIRTTEETQYF.

The table lists this clonotype with a few counts. The chain couples TRBV7-9 to TRBJ1-3; D unclear. V lost 3 bases and J lost 0, with 9 bases in between. CDR1 is SEHNR, CDR2 FQNEAQ, per germline (reference sequence). The CDR3 covers 15 residues. CDR3 DNA: TGTGCCAGCAGCTTTGGAGGGTACTCTGGAAACACCATATATTTT. Amino acids: CASSFGGYSGNTIYF.

This clonotype was detected a few times. The chain joins TRBV29-1 to TRBJ1-1; maybe TRBD1 (5 bases). Germline values: CDR1 SQVTM, CDR2 ANQGSEA. The CDR3 sequence is 13 residues long. Trimming left V 0 bases short and J 1 base short, with 6 bases between. CDR3 residues: CSVEETANTEAFF. The CDR3, as DNA: TGCAGCGTTGAAGAGACAGCGAACACTGAAGCTTTCTTT.

This clonotype was counted a few times. This chain connects TRBV24-1 to TRBJ2-1, with 10 nucleotides matching TRBD2. This CDR3 comprises 17 residues. The germline gives CDR1 KGHDR, CDR2 SFDVKD. The trim removed 4 bases at V and 7 bases at J, leaving 12 bases unmatched. CDR3 DNA sequence: TGTGCCACCAGTGAGCCTGCCCTAGCGGGAGCTAGGAATGAGCAGTTCTTC. The encoded protein is CATSEPALAGARNEQFF.

The chain joins TRBV6-2 or TRBV6-3 to TRBJ2-7, with 11 positions matching TRBD2. J lost 6 bases, V lost 10 bases, and 11 bases had no gene match. The germline V gene has CDR1 MNHEY and CDR2 SVGEGT. The CDR3 length is 14 residues. The chain's CDR3 is CATHRSGRAGEQYF. The CDR3, as DNA: TGTGCCACCCACCGTAGCGGGAGGGCCGGCGAGCAGTACTTC.

The sample holds one count of this clonotype. The rearrangement joins TRBV5-1 to TRBJ2-3, with 10 bases lining up with TRBD2. The CDR3 length is 15 residues. After removal of 0 bases from V and 4 bases from J, the junction contained 2 bases not matched to a gene. Germline V gives CDR1 SGHRS, CDR2 YFSETQ. The CDR3 sequence: CASSLETSGPDTQYF. The CDR3 DNA follows: TGCGCCAGCAGCTTGGAGACTAGCGGGCCAGATACGCAGTATTTT.

This clonotype was observed a handful of times. The chain uses TRBV27 and TRBJ2-7; D not certain. V dropped 7 bases and J dropped 0 bases, with 7 bases sitting between them. The CDR3 is 12 residues long. Looked up from germline, CDR1 is MNHEY and CDR2 is SMNVEV (reference sequence). CDR3 region: CASIPSSYEQYF. As DNA, the CDR3 is TGTGCCAGCATCCCTAGCTCCTACGAGCAGTACTTC.

Ten or more counts support this clonotype. The V gene is TRBV7-9, the J gene TRBJ1-1; D not certain. The germline CDR1 and CDR2 sequences are SEHNR and FQNEAQ (reference sequence). V lost 3 bases and J lost 4, with 9 bases in between. The CDR3 runs to 13 residues. CDR3 sequence (DNA): TGTGCCAGCAGCTTTGGGGTAGGCACTGAAGCTTTCTTT. Its translation: CASSFGVGTEAFF.

The table lists this clonotype with many counts. This chain uses TRBV4-1 with TRBJ1-4; D not certain. In germline, CDR1 is MGHRA, CDR2 YSYEKL. There are 11 residues in the CDR3. V dropped 10 bases and J dropped 3 bases, with 6 bases sitting between them. This CDR3 is CATGANEKLFF. CDR3 bases: TGCGCCACCGGAGCTAATGAAAAACTGTTTTTT.

This clonotype was seen more than once but under ten times. The V gene is TRBV29-1, the J gene TRBJ2-5, with 9 nucleotides matching TRBD2. Germline CDR1 and CDR2: SQVTM and ANQGSEA. V gave up 3 bases and J gave up 7 bases; unmatched junction bases: 6. The CDR3 runs to 13 residues. CDR3 amino acids: CSVEASGIGTQYF. The DNA for the CDR3 is TGCAGCGTTGAGGCTAGCGGGATCGGGACCCAGTACTTC.

This rearrangement joins TRBV19 to TRBJ1-2, with 11 bases identical to TRBD1. The CDR3 covers 15 residues. With 3 bases clipped from V and 3 bases from J, the junction kept 3 bases outside the gene matches. Germline V gene data show CDR1 as LNHDA and CDR2 as SQIVND (reference sequence). This CDR3 reads CASSIGTGGDYGYTF. CDR3 coding DNA: TGTGCCAGTAGTATCGGGACAGGGGGGGACTATGGCTACACCTTC.